The 29 T cell receptor beta chains listed next were all sequenced from one sample in a study of T cells in Graves' hyperthyroidism and ophthalmopathy. Amplified regions were TCR beta CDR3 sequences from RNA transcripts. The primer set for the first-round RT-PCR of the TCR CDR3 was HTBI. MiXCR was run by TCRdb on the multiplex PCR reads, yielding one entry per CDR3 protein. The sample holds about 620,000 distinct CDR3 sequences; 15% to 20% are singletons and the top ten take 3% to 4.5%. Input material: blood. Every receptor here comes from a woman aged 25-40 years with Graves' hyperthyroidism.

This clonotype has at least ten counts. The gene calls are TRBV28 and TRBJ2-7; D is undetermined. From germline, CDR1 is MDHEN and CDR2 SYDVKM. The CDR3 length is 14 residues. The V end was cut by 10 bases, the J end by 3 bases, with 19 bases between. This CDR3 reads CATGQRGYNYEQYF. In nucleotides, the CDR3 is TGTGCCACGGGCCAGCGAGGCTACAACTACGAGCAGTACTTC.

This chain uses TRBV19 with TRBJ1-1, with D unclear. The CDR3 runs 13 residues. Trimming pared 6 bases from V and 2 bases from J, leaving 10 bases between. The germline gives CDR1 LNHDA, CDR2 SQIVND (reference sequence). The CDR3 DNA sequence: TGTGCCAGTAGAATCCCGGACAACACTGAAGCTTTCTTT. Its protein product is CASRIPDNTEAFF.

This clonotype was seen only a few times. The V gene is TRBV29-1, the J gene TRBJ2-1; 11 nucleotides align to TRBD2. Germline V gene sequence: CDR1 SQVTM, CDR2 ANQGSEA. The CDR3 is made up of 12 amino acids. Trimming cost V 7 bases and J 6 bases; bases outside gene matches: 2. The CDR3 DNA reads TGCAGCGCCGGACTAGCGGGCAATGAGCAGTTCTTC. It is translated as CSAGLAGNEQFF.

In this sample, this clonotype turned up many times. V usage is TRBV6-1 and J usage is TRBJ2-5; 8 nucleotides line up with TRBD2. V shed 5 bases and J 0 bases; nucleotides not matched to a gene: 5. The V gene's germline CDR1 is MNHNS and CDR2 SASEGT. The CDR3 loop spans 15 amino acids. As DNA, the CDR3 is TGTGCCAGCAGTTACGGGGGACTAGACCAAGAGACCCAGTACTTC. Residues: CASSYGGLDQETQYF.

Details on this clonotype: Being one base from a much bigger clone, this may be a read error. CDR3 sequence: CASSSALYLGRDGCTF. The CDR3, as DNA: TGTGCCAGCAGTTCCGCACTATATTTGGGCCGGGATGGCTGCACCTTC. The chain joins TRBV28 to TRBJ1-2; D remains unclear. Germline-derived CDR1 and CDR2 are MDHEN and SYDVKM. The CDR3 is made up of 16 amino acids.

This clonotype was seen a handful of times. This chain uses TRBV5-1 with TRBJ2-7; 9 bases are shared with TRBD1. CDR1 and CDR2 from the germline V gene are SGHRS and YFSETQ. After removal of 2 bases from V and 2 bases from J, the junction contained 5 bases not matched to a gene. This CDR3 has 15 residues. The CDR3 DNA reads TGCGCCAGCAGCTTCGACAGGGGGTCCCCCTACGAGCAGTACTTC. Protein sequence: CASSFDRGSPYEQYF.

This clonotype showed up many times. CDR3: CAWGTPASYEQYF. The CDR3 region has the DNA TGTGCCTGGGGGACACCCGCATCCTACGAGCAGTACTTC. The V and J genes are TRBV30 and TRBJ2-7; possibly TRBD1 for D (6 bases). Trimming removed 5 bases at V and 1 base at J, with 12 bases between. This CDR3 is built from 13 residues. Per germline, CDR1 GTSNPN and CDR2 SVGIG (reference sequence).

As concerns this clonotype: A single base separates this from a much larger clone, so it may be a read error. This rearrangement joins TRBV6-5 to TRBJ2-1; D remains unclear. This CDR3 has 12 residues. Germline lookup yields CDR1 MNHEY and CDR2 SVGAGI. The CDR3, as DNA: TGTGCCAGCGGTTACTCAGCCGATGAGCAGTTCTTC. It yields the protein CASGYSADEQFF.

This clonotype was detected many times. The V and J genes are TRBV20-1 and TRBJ1-1; no clear D. The germline CDR1 and CDR2 sequences are DFQATT and SNEGSKA (reference sequence). V lost 3 bases, J lost 0 bases, and 11 bases lay in between. The CDR3 totals 14 residues. CDR3 sequence (DNA): TGCAGTGCTAGTCTGGGAACCATGAACACTGAAGCTTTCTTT. Translated: CSASLGTMNTEAFF.

The rearrangement joins TRBV6-2 or TRBV6-3 to TRBJ1-5; D unresolved. Germline CDR1 is MNHEY and CDR2 is SVGEGT. CDR3 size: 13 residues. Trimming stripped 2 bases from V and 6 bases from J, with 8 bases between. The CDR3 nucleotides are TGTGCCAGCAGTTACGCCGAGATTCAGCCCCAGCATTTT. Translated, it gives CASSYAEIQPQHF.

The genes are TRBV30 and TRBJ2-7; 8 bases align to TRBD2. The germline gives CDR1 GTSNPN, CDR2 SVGIG (reference sequence). The V and J ends lost 5 bases and 3 bases, in that order; junction bases with no gene match: 12. The CDR3 length is 15 residues. The CDR3 here is CAWGGGSGSVYEQYF. CDR3 coding DNA: TGTGCCTGGGGGGGGGGGAGCGGGAGTGTCTACGAGCAGTACTTC.

This clonotype showed up many times. This chain joins TRBV2 and TRBJ1-1; 7 bases fit TRBD1. The CDR3 has 15 residues. Germline CDR1 reads SNHLY; CDR2 reads FYNNEI. V lost 6 bases to trimming and J lost 1 base; unmatched junction nucleotides: 8. The CDR3 here is CASRTTGATNTEAFF. CDR3 nucleotides: TGTGCCAGCAGGACAACAGGGGCGACGAACACTGAAGCTTTCTTT.

Ten or more counts support this clonotype. The chain uses TRBV5-1 and TRBJ2-1, with a possible D match to TRBD2 (6 bases). Trimming took 4 bases from V and 0 from J, leaving 17 bases between them. CDR1 and CDR2 (germline): SGHRS, YFSETQ. CDR3 length: 17 residues. The CDR3 region is CASSPGGSPSSYNEQFF. The CDR3 DNA reads TGCGCCAGCAGCCCTGGAGGGAGCCCGAGCTCCTACAATGAGCAGTTCTTC.

V and J are TRBV5-5 and TRBJ1-1; TRBD1 aligns across 7 bases. The CDR3 is 14 residues long. V was clipped by 5 bases and J by 6 bases; unmatched bases: 10. The germline V gene has CDR1 SGHKS and CDR2 YYEKEE (reference sequence). The CDR3 reads CASSRRDSAAEAFF. The CDR3 DNA is TGTGCCAGCAGTAGGAGGGACAGCGCAGCTGAAGCTTTCTTT.

This clonotype was observed at least ten times. The CDR3 reads CASSYSRLAGDQETQYF. The CDR3, as DNA: TGTGCCAGCAGTTACTCACGGCTAGCGGGAGACCAAGAGACCCAGTACTTC. This chain links TRBV6-2 or TRBV6-3 with TRBJ2-5; 10 nucleotides match TRBD2. J lost 0 bases, V lost 0 bases, and 4 bases had no gene match. Germline CDR1 reads MNHEY; CDR2 reads SVGEGT. The CDR3 spans 17 residues.

This clonotype occurred a few times. The V gene is TRBV4-1, the J gene TRBJ2-1; D gene ambiguous. The CDR3 consists of 12 residues. V lost 0 bases, J lost 8 bases, and 5 bases lay in between. The V gene's germline CDR1 is MGHRA and CDR2 YSYEKL. CDR3 in DNA: TGCGCCAGCAGCCAAGATTGGTATGAGCAGTTCTTC. It translates to CASSQDWYEQFF.

This clonotype appeared many times. The chain recombines TRBV11-2 with TRBJ2-3; 7 bases align to TRBD2. CDR1 and CDR2 from the germline V gene are SGHAT and FQNNGV. This CDR3 contains 17 residues. Trimming at V came to 0 bases and at J to 5 bases, leaving 11 bases not matched to a gene. The CDR3 DNA is TGTGCCAGCAGCTTAGAGATTGGAGGGAGGGCCGGAGATACGCAGTATTTT. It yields the protein CASSLEIGGRAGDTQYF.

Many counts were recorded for this clonotype. CDR3 DNA: TGTGCCAGCAGCTTAGGTTTAGGGAATCAGCCCCAGCATTTT. As protein: CASSLGLGNQPQHF. The chain is built from TRBV11-2 and TRBJ1-5; D remains unclear. The length of the CDR3 is 14 residues. Germline values: CDR1 SGHAT, CDR2 FQNNGV. V was pared by 1 base and J by 4 bases, with 8 bases between. The variable domain in full, with the rest retrieved from reference TRBV11-2 and TRBJ1-5, is EAGVAQSPRYKIIEKRQSVAFWCNPISGHATLYWYQQILGQGPKLLIQFQNNGVVDDSQLPKDRFSAERLKGVDSTLKIQPAKLEDSAVYLCASSLGLGNQPQHFGDGTRLSIL.

In this sample, this clonotype turned up a few times. V is TRBV7-2 and J is TRBJ2-1; the match to TRBD2 covers 9 bases. Germline lookup yields CDR1 SGHTA and CDR2 FQGNSA. J gave up 5 bases and V 3 bases, and 5 bases lay outside the gene matches. The CDR3 loop spans 15 amino acids. DNA of the CDR3: TGTGCCAGCAGCTTCTCCCTAGCGGGAAACAATGAGCAGTTCTTC. Its protein is CASSFSLAGNNEQFF.

This clonotype was detected only a few times. The rearrangement links TRBV12-3 or TRBV12-4 to TRBJ2-7; 11 bases align to TRBD2. Trimming removed 8 bases from V and 4 bases from J; junction bases left unmatched: 25. There are 20 residues in the CDR3. The DNA for the CDR3 is TGTGCCAGCCCGGCGGGGCGTCCGACGGAGTCTAGCGGGAGGACTTACGAGCAGTACTTC. This encodes CASPAGRPTESSGRTYEQYF.

This clonotype was seen many times. The chain combines TRBV20-1 with TRBJ1-2; possible D gene TRBD1, 6 bases. CDR1 and CDR2 from the germline V gene are DFQATT and SNEGSKA (reference sequence). Trimming shortened V by 5 bases and J by 6 bases, and 13 bases separated the two germline ends. This CDR3 comprises 12 residues. CDR3 amino acids: CSAYRVPDGYTF. Written as DNA, the CDR3 is TGCAGTGCTTACAGGGTCCCTGATGGCTACACCTTC.

This chain joins TRBV30 and TRBJ1-6; D is uncertain. Germline-derived CDR1 and CDR2 are GTSNPN and SVGIG (reference sequence). This CDR3 spans 15 amino acids. Trimming took off 3 bases at V and 4 bases at J, with 13 bases between the two ends. CDR3 nucleotide sequence: TGTGCCTGGAGGTACTCGGGCCAGTATAATTCACCCCTCCACTTT. As protein: CAWRYSGQYNSPLHF.

Ten or more counts support this clonotype. This rearrangement joins TRBV12-3 or TRBV12-4 to TRBJ2-7; 8 bases agree with TRBD2. The CDR3 consists of 14 residues. The V gene end was trimmed by 8 bases and the J gene end by 9 bases; junction bases not matched to a gene: 15. The CDR3, as DNA: TGTGCCAGCGGGCGGCCGGGACTAGTTATTTGGCAGTACTTC. Translated: CASGRPGLVIWQYF.

This clonotype was observed a few times. This rearrangement joins TRBV28 to TRBJ2-3; D is undetermined. Trimming removed 5 bases at V and 0 bases at J, with 15 bases between. CDR3 length: 16 residues. The germline gives CDR1 MDHEN, CDR2 SYDVKM. The CDR3 DNA is TGTGCCAGCAGTCCGGAAACGGGTTGGAGCACAGATACGCAGTATTTT. This gives the protein CASSPETGWSTDTQYF.

This clonotype was seen repeatedly, ten times or more. The chain employs TRBV7-2 and TRBJ2-3; D is undetermined. The length of the CDR3 is 14 residues. Per germline, CDR1 SGHTA and CDR2 FQGNSA. V lost 0 bases to trimming and J lost 0 bases, with 4 bases between them. The DNA of the CDR3 is TGTGCCAGCAGCTTAGCGAAAAGCACAGATACGCAGTATTTT. This gives the protein CASSLAKSTDTQYF. Based on the CDR3 plus reference TRBV7-2 and TRBJ2-3, the full variable domain is GAGVSQSPSNKVTEKGKDVELRCDPISGHTALYWYRQSLGQGLEFLIYFQGNSAPDKSGLPSDRFSAERTGGSVSTLTIQRTQQEDSAVYLCASSLAKSTDTQYFGPGTRLTVL.

This clonotype was found many times. The chain joins TRBV20-1 to TRBJ1-1; tentative D call: TRBD1 (6 bases). Germline CDR1 reads DFQATT; CDR2 reads SNEGSKA (reference sequence). Between the trimmed V and J ends, which lost 4 bases and 1 base, there was a span of 13 bases. CDR3 length: 14 amino acids. The CDR3 DNA sequence: TGCAGTGCTACACGGACAGCCACGAACACTGAAGCTTTCTTT. Protein sequence: CSATRTATNTEAFF.

This clonotype was seen at least ten times. The chain carries TRBV28 and TRBJ1-1; no firm D call. The CDR3 sequence is 13 residues long. V was cut by 2 bases and J by 12 bases, with 16 bases left in between. Germline V lookup: CDR1 MDHEN, CDR2 SYDVKM. CDR3 bases: TGTGCCAGCAGTTTACCGGGGTTGGGGTCGCCTTTCTTT. The encoded protein is CASSLPGLGSPFF.

The chain employs TRBV6-6 and TRBJ2-5; D uncertain. The CDR3 runs 13 residues. The V gene lost 2 bases and the J gene lost 1 base, with 5 bases spanning the gap. Germline V gene sequence: CDR1 MNHNY, CDR2 SVGAGI (reference sequence). CDR3 bases: TGTGCCAGCAGTTACACCCCCCAAGAGACCCAGTACTTC. Protein sequence: CASSYTPQETQYF.

The chain links TRBV19 to TRBJ1-1; TRBD1 is a possible D gene (6 bases). CDR3 size: 15 residues. Germline V gene lookup returns CDR1 LNHDA and CDR2 SQIVND (reference sequence). The ends were cut back, 4 bases at V and 2 bases at J, with 14 bases in the middle. The chain's CDR3 is CASSTRQDSNTEAFF. In DNA, the CDR3 is TGTGCCAGTAGTACCCGACAGGATTCTAACACTGAAGCTTTCTTT.